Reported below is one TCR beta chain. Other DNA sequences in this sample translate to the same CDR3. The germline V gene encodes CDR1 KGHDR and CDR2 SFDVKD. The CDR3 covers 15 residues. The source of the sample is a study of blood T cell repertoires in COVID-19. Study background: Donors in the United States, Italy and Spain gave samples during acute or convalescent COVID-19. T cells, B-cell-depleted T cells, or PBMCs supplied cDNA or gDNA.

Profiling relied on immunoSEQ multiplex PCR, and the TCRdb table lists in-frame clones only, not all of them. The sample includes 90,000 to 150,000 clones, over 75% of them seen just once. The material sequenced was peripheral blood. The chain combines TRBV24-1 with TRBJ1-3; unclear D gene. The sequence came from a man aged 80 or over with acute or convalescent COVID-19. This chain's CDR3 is CAATRRERFGNTIYF. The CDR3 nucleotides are TGTGCGGCTACCAGGCGGGAGAGATTTGGAAACACCATATATTTT.